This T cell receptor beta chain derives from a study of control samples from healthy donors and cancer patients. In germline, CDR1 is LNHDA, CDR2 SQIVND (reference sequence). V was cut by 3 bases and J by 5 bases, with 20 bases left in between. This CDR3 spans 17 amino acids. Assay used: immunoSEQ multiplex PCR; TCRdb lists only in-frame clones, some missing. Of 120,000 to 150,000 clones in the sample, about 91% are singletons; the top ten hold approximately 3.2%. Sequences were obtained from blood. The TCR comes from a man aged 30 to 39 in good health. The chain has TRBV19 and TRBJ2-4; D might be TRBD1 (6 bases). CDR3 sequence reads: CASSIPLGAYTENIQYF. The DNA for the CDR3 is TGTGCCAGTAGTATCCCTCTGGGGGCCTACACAGAAAACATTCAGTACTTC.